These 21 T cell receptor beta chains came from one sample sequenced in a study of CD8+CD57+ T cells in acquired aplastic anemia. Researchers used genomic DNA as the template to profile TCR beta VDJ and CDR3. TCRdb re-called the reads through MiXCR, storing one row per CDR3 protein. The sample lists 150,000 to 200,000 distinct CDR3 sequences; 70% to 80% were seen once. Those patients picked for sequencing had displayed CD8+CD57+ cell expansion on flow cytometry. The sample was sorted CD4+, CD8+, or CD8+CD57+ T cells (not recorded which) from PBMCs. The receptors were gathered from a human donor with aplastic anemia.

This sequence joins TRBV15 and TRBJ2-7; TRBD1 matches 12 bases. This CDR3 comprises 15 residues. The V segment lost 9 bases and the J segment 5 bases; nucleotides outside the gene matches: 11. Germline-derived CDR1 and CDR2 are LNHNV and YYDKDF (reference sequence). This CDR3 is CATKPGQGAWDEQYF. The CDR3, as DNA: TGTGCCACGAAACCGGGACAGGGGGCTTGGGACGAGCAGTACTTC.

The chain joins TRBV20-1 to TRBJ2-7, with 7 bases matching TRBD1. After removal of 3 bases from V and 2 bases from J, the junction contained 10 bases not matched to a gene. Germline V gives CDR1 DFQATT, CDR2 SNEGSKA (reference sequence). This CDR3 contains 15 residues. CDR3 DNA: TGCAGTGCTAGCCACAGGGGAGAGGCCACCTACGAGCAGTACTTC. It encodes CSASHRGEATYEQYF.

This clonotype turned up a few times. This rearrangement joins TRBV7-3 to TRBJ2-5, with TRBD1 matching over 10 bases. This CDR3 spans 15 amino acids. V was clipped by 10 bases and J by 4 bases; unmatched bases: 12. Germline CDR1 SGHTA, CDR2 FQGTGA. The CDR3 spells CANPPLDRGLETQYF. The DNA for the CDR3 is TGTGCCAACCCCCCTTTAGACAGGGGGCTAGAGACCCAGTACTTC.

Worth noting for this clonotype: A clone one base away is much larger, so this may be a read error. The rearrangement uses TRBV15 and TRBJ2-2; the D is unclear. The germline V gene has CDR1 LNHNV and CDR2 YYDKDF (reference sequence). The CDR3 contains 16 residues. Between the trimmed V and J ends, which lost 5 bases and 7 bases, there was a span of 20 bases. The CDR3 region is CATSLEAGELNGELFF. CDR3 nucleotides: TGTGCCACCAGCTTAGAGGCAGGCGAGTTGAACGGGGAGCTGTTTTTT.

This clonotype turned up a few times. V is TRBV20-1 and J is TRBJ2-7; D is perhaps TRBD2 (5 bases). The CDR3 has 15 residues. CDR1 and CDR2 from the germline V gene are DFQATT and SNEGSKA (reference sequence). V gave up 2 bases and J gave up 0 bases, with 14 bases separating them. CDR3 DNA: TGCAGTGCTAGAAACTGGAGGCGCACCTCCTACGAGCAGTACTTC. It encodes CSARNWRRTSYEQYF.

The chain combines TRBV7-2 with TRBJ2-7, with D possibly TRBD2 on 5 matching bases. Germline lookup yields CDR1 SGHTA and CDR2 FQGNSA. This CDR3 is 15 amino acids long. The V end was cut by 5 bases, the J end by 2 bases, with 16 bases between. The CDR3 sequence: CASSPAGRGPYEQYF. CDR3 DNA sequence: TGTGCCAGCAGCCCGGCTGGTCGGGGTCCCTACGAGCAGTACTTC.

Comments on this clonotype: One end of the junction fails to match germline, which may point to a read error. The rearrangement links TRBV2 to TRBJ1-5, with D perhaps matching TRBD1 (5 bases). The CDR3 runs 15 residues. Germline loops: CDR1 SNHLY, CDR2 FYNNEI. Here the CDR3 reads CATSDGGTGNQPQHF. The CDR3 coding sequence is TGTGCCACCAGTGACGGGGGGACGGGGAATCAGCCCCAGCATTTT.

This clonotype showed up just a few times. The chain couples TRBV9 to TRBJ2-3; weak D call: TRBD2 (6 bases). Germline CDR1 SGDLS, CDR2 YYNGEE. V was trimmed by 0 bases and J by 2 bases, leaving 7 bases between them. There are 14 residues in the CDR3. CDR3 loop: CASSVVADTDTQYF. CDR3 in DNA: TGTGCCAGCAGCGTAGTAGCGGACACAGATACGCAGTATTTT.

This chain uses TRBV7-9 with TRBJ2-1; no clear D gene. The CDR3 is 12 amino acids. Germline V gene data show CDR1 as SEHNR and CDR2 as FQNEAQ (reference sequence). The V end lost 2 bases, the J end lost 6 bases, and 5 bases lay between the germline ends. The CDR3 nucleotides read TGTGCCAGCAGCTTAACGGGCAATGAGCAGTTCTTC. Its protein product is CASSLTGNEQFF.

The chain has TRBV6-1 and TRBJ1-3, with D uncertain. The CDR3 sequence is 14 residues long. The V end was cut by 5 bases, the J end by 0 bases, with 8 bases between. Looked up from germline, CDR1 is MNHNS and CDR2 is SASEGT. CDR3 sequence reads: CASSYKPSGNTIYF. CDR3 coding DNA: TGTGCCAGCAGTTATAAACCCTCTGGAAACACCATATATTTT.

The chain uses TRBV7-2 and TRBJ2-2, with D hard to call. V lost 3 bases and J lost 6, with 5 bases in between. The CDR3 extends over 12 amino acids. From germline, CDR1 is SGHTA and CDR2 FQGNSA. As DNA, the CDR3 is TGTGCCAGCAGCTTGTGGCCCGGGGAGCTGTTTTTT. Translated: CASSLWPGELFF.

This clonotype was observed once. The chain is built from TRBV10-3 and TRBJ1-2; D call uncertain. The germline gives CDR1 ENHRY, CDR2 SYGVKD. V gave up 10 bases and J gave up 4 bases, with 13 bases separating them. There are 12 residues in the CDR3. The CDR3 coding sequence is TGTGCCACCCAGCAGTCTTCCTATGGCTACACCTTC. Translated, it gives CATQQSSYGYTF.

The CDR3: CASSKVHETMKRQYF. The CDR3 DNA sequence: TGCGCCAGCAGCAAAGTACACGAAACTATGAAGCGGCAGTACTTC. The rearrangement links TRBV5-1 to TRBJ2-7; the D is unclear. Germline CDR1 SGHRS, CDR2 YFSETQ. This CDR3 has 15 amino acids. V dropped 4 bases and J dropped 9 bases, with 23 bases sitting between them.

This clonotype appeared once. The genes are TRBV15 and TRBJ2-5; D possibly uses TRBD1 or TRBD2 (5 bases each). Germline lookup yields CDR1 LNHNV and CDR2 YYDKDF (reference sequence). CDR3 length: 14 residues. Deletions cut 7 bases from V and 5 bases from J, with 17 bases between. The chain's CDR3 is CATIARGADETQYF. In DNA form, the CDR3 reads TGTGCCACCATAGCCCGAGGGGCGGACGAGACCCAGTACTTC.

The chain is built from TRBV25-1 and TRBJ2-3, with D unresolved. Germline CDR1 and CDR2: MGHDK and SYGVNS. The CDR3 has 14 amino acids. The V and J ends lost 6 bases and 1 base respectively, with 11 bases between them. The CDR3 reads CASRESGGTDTQYF. As DNA, the CDR3 is TGTGCCAGCAGAGAGTCTGGGGGCACAGATACGCAGTATTTT.

The chain has TRBV2 and TRBJ2-7; perhaps TRBD1 as D (5 bases). Per germline, CDR1 SNHLY and CDR2 FYNNEI. The CDR3 totals 12 residues. Trimming shortened V by 7 bases and J by 3 bases, and 10 bases separated the two germline ends. The CDR3 nucleotides read TGTGCCAGCACCCCTCAGGGCTACGAGCAGTACTTC. This encodes CASTPQGYEQYF.

The chain recombines TRBV2 with TRBJ2-1; 9 bases map to TRBD2. CDR3 length: 14 residues. Germline V lookup: CDR1 SNHLY, CDR2 FYNNEI. After removal of 7 bases from V and 5 bases from J, the junction contained 6 bases not matched to a gene. The CDR3: CASTWTSANNEQFF. The CDR3 nucleotides read TGTGCCAGCACCTGGACTAGCGCCAACAATGAGCAGTTCTTC.

This clonotype was seen only once. J is TRBJ2-3 and V is TRBV20-1; maybe TRBD1 (6 bases). Germline CDR1 is DFQATT and CDR2 is SNEGSKA (reference sequence). Trimming took off 4 bases at V and 0 bases at J, with 11 bases between the two ends. The CDR3 runs 14 residues. CDR3 protein: CSAIDRSSTDTQYF. The CDR3 DNA follows: TGCAGTGCTATAGACAGGTCTAGCACAGATACGCAGTATTTT.

This sequence joins TRBV25-1 and TRBJ1-2, with 12 bases identical to TRBD1. The trim removed 10 bases at V and 6 bases at J, leaving 12 bases unmatched. Germline values: CDR1 MGHDK, CDR2 SYGVNS. This CDR3 is built from 15 residues. This chain's CDR3 is CATGTGGRRYNGYTF. The CDR3 bases are TGTGCCACCGGGACAGGGGGCAGGAGGTATAATGGCTACACCTTC.

With regard to this clonotype: An end of the junction does not agree with germline; a read error may underlie this. The J gene is TRBJ2-3, the V gene TRBV7-8, with 10 bases that match TRBD1. The CDR3 has 15 amino acids. Germline CDR1 reads SGHVS; CDR2 reads FQNEAQ. CDR3 DNA sequence: TGTGCCAGCAGTAAAAGACAGGGGGCGCAAGATACGAAGTATTTT. Translation gives CASSKRQGAQDTKYF.

On this clonotype itself: Relative to the germline gene, one junction end is altered; a read error may explain this. In DNA form, the CDR3 reads TGTGCCAGCAGCCAGGGGACGGCTAATGGGCAGTTCTTC. Translating it yields CASSQGTANGQFF. V and J are TRBV7-7 and TRBJ2-1; tentative D call: TRBD1 (6 bases). Germline V gene sequence: CDR1 SSHAT, CDR2 FNYEAQ (reference sequence). This CDR3 region has 13 residues.